This section outlines one TCR beta chain sequence together with its context. Its specificity is unknown. Regarding time point: pre-sensitization, week 0. Documented treatment: therapeutic diphenylcyclopropenone sensitization with weekly scalp DPC. This specimen comes from a study of human T cells and chemical hapten exposure. At the level of the study: Patch tests delivered 0.01% DPC to the upper back and were evaluated at 6 days. Broader study findings: Relative to control repertoires, expanded TCRs gave rise to significantly more large CDR3 similarity clusters. Patch test score rose with PT1 expanded TCRs, significant at 8, 16, 32, not 4.

V lost 6 bases and J 6 bases, leaving 15 bases between the germline ends. This CDR3 comprises 13 residues. The V gene's germline CDR1 is SGHNT and CDR2 YYREEE (reference sequence). During construction of the library, unique molecular identifiers were attached to individual cDNA molecules for quantitative, reproducible TCR counting. From the RACE reads, TCRdb called clonotypes with MiXCR, one entry per CDR3 protein. The repertoire has 190,000 or so distinct CDR3 sequences, more than 25% of them found once; the top ten carry less than 3%. The receptor was isolated from a woman in her twenties or thirties with alopecia areata. Some clones in this sample may be carry-over from other donors' samples. The source material was whole blood, sampled in connection with sensitization to the hapten diphenylcyclopropenone (DPC). The rearrangement links TRBV5-4 to TRBJ2-5, with a tentative D call TRBD2 (5 bases). CDR3 nucleotides: TGTGCCAGCACAAACCTTGGGGAGAAGACCCAGTACTTC. Amino acids: CASTNLGEKTQYF.